This is a list of T cell receptor beta chains from one sample in a study of shared clonotypes between healthy human individuals. Repertoires were generated with immunoSEQ multiplex PCR, while TCRdb's copy carries only in-frame clones and drops some. This table holds about 600,000 clones, about 96% found once. What was sequenced was naive CD4+ T cells sorted from blood. The receptors stem from a woman aged 25-40 years in good health. Both conserved end residues are part of each CDR3. The D gene is left open where the match is weak. Only some rows state a clone size, as once, few, many or a class for expanded clones.

j_gene: TRBJ2-3; d_gene: TRBD1; v_gene: TRBV9; abundance: once; CDR3aa: CASSVRQGAGDTQYF; CDR3nt: TGTGCCAGCAGCGTTCGACAGGGGGCAGGAGATACGCAGTATTTT
j_gene: TRBJ2-2; d_gene: -; v_gene: TRBV7-9; abundance: -; CDR3aa: CASSIDNTGELFF; CDR3nt: TGTGCCAGCAGCATAGATAACACCGGGGAGCTGTTTTTT
j_gene: TRBJ2-7; d_gene: -; v_gene: TRBV6-4; abundance: -; CDR3aa: CASSPKVPPDRRRVYEQYF; CDR3nt: TGTGCCAGCAGTCCAAAAGTACCTCCTGACAGGCGAAGGGTCTACGAGCAGTACTTC
j_gene: TRBJ2-7; d_gene: -; v_gene: TRBV28; abundance: once; CDR3aa: CASSLIIASEEQYF; CDR3nt: TGTGCCAGCAGTTTAATTATAGCGTCTGAGGAGCAGTACTTC
j_gene: TRBJ2-4; d_gene: TRBD1; v_gene: TRBV5-1; abundance: -; CDR3aa: CASSPGRGRDIQYF; CDR3nt: TGCGCCAGCAGCCCGGGCAGGGGGCGGGACATTCAGTACTTC
j_gene: TRBJ2-1; d_gene: TRBD2; v_gene: TRBV5-1; abundance: -; CDR3aa: CASSLPRLAGGGNEQFF; CDR3nt: TGCGCCAGCAGCTTGCCCCGACTAGCGGGGGGGGGAAATGAGCAGTTCTTC
j_gene: TRBJ2-1; d_gene: -; v_gene: TRBV5-3; abundance: -; CDR3aa: CASSFAGSSYNEQFF; CDR3nt: TGTGCCAGCAGCTTTGCGGGAAGCTCCTACAATGAGCAGTTCTTC
j_gene: TRBJ2-5; d_gene: -; v_gene: TRBV13; abundance: -; CDR3aa: CASSSRSAGQETQYF; CDR3nt: TGTGCCAGCAGCTCAAGAAGCGCAGGCCAAGAGACCCAGTACTTC
j_gene: TRBJ2-1; d_gene: -; v_gene: TRBV19; abundance: -; CDR3aa: CASSISWLGMDYNEQFF; CDR3nt: TGTGCCAGTAGTATTTCGTGGTTAGGGATGGACTACAATGAGCAGTTCTTC
j_gene: TRBJ1-5; d_gene: TRBD1; v_gene: TRBV19; abundance: once; CDR3aa: CASRTGASQPQHF; CDR3nt: TGTGCCAGCCGGACAGGGGCTTCTCAGCCCCAGCATTTT
j_gene: TRBJ2-1; d_gene: -; v_gene: TRBV5-1; abundance: -; CDR3aa: CASSLVFDEQFF; CDR3nt: TGCGCCAGCAGCTTGGTTTTCGATGAGCAGTTCTTC
j_gene: TRBJ2-7; d_gene: TRBD2; v_gene: TRBV11-3; abundance: -; CDR3aa: CASSLASGSSYEQYF; CDR3nt: TGTGCCAGCAGCTTAGCTAGCGGGAGTTCCTACGAGCAGTACTTC
j_gene: TRBJ2-7; d_gene: -; v_gene: TRBV6-5; abundance: -; CDR3aa: CATRPGLNAYEQYF; CDR3nt: TGTGCCACCCGTCCGGGACTCAATGCCTACGAGCAGTACTTC
j_gene: TRBJ2-7; d_gene: -; v_gene: TRBV10-2; abundance: -; CDR3aa: CASSETTSYEQYF; CDR3nt: TGCGCCAGCAGTGAGACTACTTCCTACGAGCAGTACTTC
j_gene: TRBJ2-5; d_gene: TRBD1; v_gene: TRBV6-5; abundance: -; CDR3aa: CASSRPGQVQETQYF; CDR3nt: TGTGCCAGCAGTAGGCCGGGACAGGTACAAGAGACCCAGTACTTC
j_gene: TRBJ2-7; d_gene: TRBD1; v_gene: TRBV5-1; abundance: -; CDR3aa: CASSLGTGGGRQYF; CDR3nt: TGCGCCAGCAGCTTAGGGACAGGGGGCGGAAGGCAGTACTTC
j_gene: TRBJ1-5; d_gene: TRBD1; v_gene: TRBV28; abundance: -; CDR3aa: CASNLPTGGGQPQHF; CDR3nt: TGTGCCAGCAATCTACCTACAGGGGGTGGTCAGCCCCAGCATTTT
j_gene: TRBJ2-3; d_gene: -; v_gene: TRBV7-8; abundance: once; CDR3aa: CASSLDKGGPTQYF; CDR3nt: TGTGCCAGCAGCCTCGACAAGGGGGGCCCTACGCAGTATTTT
j_gene: TRBJ2-1; d_gene: -; v_gene: TRBV29-1; abundance: -; CDR3aa: CSVGIRDSPMLGQFF; CDR3nt: TGCAGCGTTGGAATCCGGGACTCCCCCATGTTGGGGCAGTTCTTC
j_gene: TRBJ2-1; d_gene: TRBD1; v_gene: TRBV28; abundance: -; CDR3aa: CASSSPGTGRNEQFF; CDR3nt: TGTGCCAGCAGTTCCCCCGGGACAGGGAGGAATGAGCAGTTCTTC
j_gene: TRBJ2-2; d_gene: TRBD1; v_gene: TRBV5-8; abundance: once; CDR3aa: CASSLSRTGPGELFF; CDR3nt: TGTGCCAGCAGCTTGAGCCGGACAGGGCCCGGGGAGCTGTTTTTT
j_gene: TRBJ2-7; d_gene: -; v_gene: TRBV18; abundance: once; CDR3aa: CASSPDQLGWGSYEQYF; CDR3nt: TGTGCCAGCTCACCAGATCAACTCGGTTGGGGTTCCTACGAGCAGTACTTC
j_gene: TRBJ2-7; d_gene: -; v_gene: TRBV10-2; abundance: -; CDR3aa: CASSESMGEQYF; CDR3nt: TGCGCCAGCAGTGAGTCGATGGGCGAGCAGTACTTC
j_gene: TRBJ2-7; d_gene: -; v_gene: TRBV5-6; abundance: once; CDR3aa: CASSGQYEQYF; CDR3nt: TGTGCCAGCAGCGGCCAGTACGAGCAGTACTTC
j_gene: TRBJ1-2; d_gene: -; v_gene: TRBV28; abundance: -; CDR3aa: CASSGRSRHGGYTF; CDR3nt: TGTGCCAGCAGCGGACGTTCTAGGCATGGGGGCTACACCTTC
j_gene: TRBJ2-7; d_gene: TRBD2; v_gene: TRBV4-1; abundance: -; CDR3aa: CASSQEVAGGPGYEQYF; CDR3nt: TGCGCCAGCAGCCAAGAGGTGGCGGGAGGGCCGGGTTACGAGCAGTACTTC
j_gene: TRBJ2-1; d_gene: TRBD1; v_gene: TRBV10-1; abundance: once; CDR3aa: CASLTGEFDNEQFF; CDR3nt: TGCGCCAGCCTGACAGGGGAGTTCGACAATGAGCAGTTCTTC
j_gene: TRBJ1-2; d_gene: -; v_gene: TRBV30; abundance: -; CDR3aa: CAWRPGSRGYTF; CDR3nt: TGTGCCTGGAGACCGGGCTCGCGCGGCTACACCTTC
j_gene: TRBJ2-1; d_gene: -; v_gene: TRBV9; abundance: once; CDR3aa: CASSPWDSNEQFF; CDR3nt: TGTGCCAGCAGCCCCTGGGACTCAAATGAGCAGTTCTTC
j_gene: TRBJ1-2; d_gene: -; v_gene: TRBV27; abundance: -; CDR3aa: CASSLFRGPNYGYTF; CDR3nt: TGTGCCAGCAGTTTATTTCGGGGGCCTAACTATGGCTACACCTTC
j_gene: TRBJ1-4; d_gene: TRBD1; v_gene: TRBV5-6; abundance: -; CDR3aa: CASSSSTGSHEKLFF; CDR3nt: TGTGCCAGCAGCTCCTCGACAGGGTCGCATGAAAAACTGTTTTTT
j_gene: TRBJ2-7; d_gene: -; v_gene: TRBV25-1; abundance: -; CDR3aa: CASSEYGKPYEQYF; CDR3nt: TGTGCCAGCAGTGAATATGGGAAACCATACGAGCAGTACTTC
j_gene: TRBJ1-5; d_gene: -; v_gene: TRBV19; abundance: -; CDR3aa: CASSIDAGGGQPQHF; CDR3nt: TGTGCCAGTAGTATAGACGCGGGCGGCGGTCAGCCCCAGCATTTT
j_gene: TRBJ1-4; d_gene: TRBD1; v_gene: TRBV9; abundance: -; CDR3aa: CASSPRQGVGEKLFF; CDR3nt: TGTGCCAGCAGCCCGCGACAGGGGGTAGGGGAAAAACTGTTTTTT
j_gene: TRBJ2-1; d_gene: -; v_gene: TRBV7-9; abundance: -; CDR3aa: CASSLGARRGYNEQFF; CDR3nt: TGTGCCAGCAGCTTAGGCGCGCGGAGGGGCTACAATGAGCAGTTCTTC
j_gene: TRBJ2-3; d_gene: TRBD1; v_gene: TRBV6-1; abundance: -; CDR3aa: CASSVRQGSETDTQYF; CDR3nt: TGTGCCAGCAGTGTGAGACAGGGATCAGAGACAGATACGCAGTATTTT
j_gene: TRBJ2-7; d_gene: -; v_gene: TRBV6-1; abundance: -; CDR3aa: CASRLERVAVEQYF; CDR3nt: TGTGCCAGCAGACTCGAACGGGTGGCTGTCGAGCAGTACTTC
j_gene: TRBJ2-5; d_gene: -; v_gene: TRBV6-5; abundance: -; CDR3aa: CASSYLRGLEQETQYF; CDR3nt: TGTGCCAGCAGTTACCTCAGGGGTCTAGAGCAAGAGACCCAGTACTTC
j_gene: TRBJ2-2; d_gene: -; v_gene: TRBV19; abundance: -; CDR3aa: CASSMWRTNTGELFF; CDR3nt: TGTGCCAGTAGTATGTGGCGGACGAACACCGGGGAGCTGTTTTTT
j_gene: TRBJ2-7; d_gene: TRBD2; v_gene: TRBV6-1; abundance: -; CDR3aa: CASRVTTAGGAKQYF; CDR3nt: TGTGCCAGCAGGGTCACGACGGCGGGAGGCGCCAAGCAGTACTTC
j_gene: TRBJ1-1; d_gene: TRBD1; v_gene: TRBV18; abundance: -; CDR3aa: CASSPLGTGGSDTEAFF; CDR3nt: TGTGCCAGCTCACCACTCGGGACAGGGGGCAGTGACACTGAAGCTTTCTTT
j_gene: TRBJ1-5; d_gene: -; v_gene: TRBV6-6; abundance: -; CDR3aa: CASSSNSNQPQHF; CDR3nt: TGTGCCAGCAGCTCTAATAGCAATCAGCCCCAGCATTTT
j_gene: TRBJ1-4; d_gene: -; v_gene: TRBV6-5; abundance: -; CDR3aa: CASSYDGGEKLFF; CDR3nt: TGTGCCAGCAGTTATGACGGGGGTGAAAAACTGTTTTTT
j_gene: TRBJ2-3; d_gene: -; v_gene: TRBV6-1; abundance: once; CDR3aa: CASSGRGVADTQYF; CDR3nt: TGTGCCAGCAGTGGACGAGGGGTGGCAGATACGCAGTATTTT
j_gene: TRBJ2-3; d_gene: -; v_gene: TRBV10-1; abundance: -; CDR3aa: CASNSGKDTQYF; CDR3nt: TGCGCCAGCAATTCGGGGAAAGATACGCAGTATTTT